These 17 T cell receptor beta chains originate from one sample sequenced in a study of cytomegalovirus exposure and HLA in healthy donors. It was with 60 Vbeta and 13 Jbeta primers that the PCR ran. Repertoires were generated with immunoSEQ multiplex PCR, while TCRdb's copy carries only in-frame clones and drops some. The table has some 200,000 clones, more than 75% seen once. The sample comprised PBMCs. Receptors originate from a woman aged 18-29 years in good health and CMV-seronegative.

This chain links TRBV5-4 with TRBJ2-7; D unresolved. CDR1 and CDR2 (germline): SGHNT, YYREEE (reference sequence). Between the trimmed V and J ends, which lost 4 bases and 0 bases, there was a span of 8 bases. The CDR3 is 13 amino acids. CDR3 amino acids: CASSPGDSYEQYF. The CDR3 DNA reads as TGTGCCAGCAGCCCAGGCGACTCCTACGAGCAGTACTTC.

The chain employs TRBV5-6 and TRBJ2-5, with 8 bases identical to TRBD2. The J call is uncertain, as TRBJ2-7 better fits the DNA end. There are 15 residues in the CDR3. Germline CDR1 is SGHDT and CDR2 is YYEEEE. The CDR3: CASSSGPGGAYEQYF. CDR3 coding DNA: TGTGCCAGCAGCTCCGGACCGGGAGGGGCCTACGAGCAGTACTTC.

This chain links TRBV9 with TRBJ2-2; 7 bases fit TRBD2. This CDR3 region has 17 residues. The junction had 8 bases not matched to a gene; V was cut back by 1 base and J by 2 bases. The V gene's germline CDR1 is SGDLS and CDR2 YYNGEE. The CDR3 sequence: CASSVLAEALNTGELFF. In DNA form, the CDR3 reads TGTGCCAGCAGCGTACTAGCGGAGGCCCTTAACACCGGGGAGCTGTTTTTT.

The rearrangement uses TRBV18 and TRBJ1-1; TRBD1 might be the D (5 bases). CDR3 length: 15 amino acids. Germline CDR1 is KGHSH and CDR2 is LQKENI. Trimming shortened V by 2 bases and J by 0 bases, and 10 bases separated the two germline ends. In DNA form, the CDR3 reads TGTGCCAGCTCACCAGGCTCCAGGGTGAACACTGAAGCTTTCTTT. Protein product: CASSPGSRVNTEAFF.

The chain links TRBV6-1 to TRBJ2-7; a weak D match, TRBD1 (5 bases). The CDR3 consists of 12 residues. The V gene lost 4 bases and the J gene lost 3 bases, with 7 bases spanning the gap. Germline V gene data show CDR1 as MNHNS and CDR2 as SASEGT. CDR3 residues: CASSVDSYEQYF. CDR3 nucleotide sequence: TGTGCCAGCAGTGTAGACAGCTACGAGCAGTACTTC.

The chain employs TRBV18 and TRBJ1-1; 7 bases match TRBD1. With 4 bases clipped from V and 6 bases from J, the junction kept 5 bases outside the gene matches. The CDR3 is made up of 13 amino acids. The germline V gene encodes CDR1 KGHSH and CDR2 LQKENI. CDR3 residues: CASSLTGMAEAFF. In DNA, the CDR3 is TGTGCCAGCTCACTGACAGGGATGGCTGAAGCTTTCTTT. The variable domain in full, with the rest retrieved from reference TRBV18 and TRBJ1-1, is NAGVMQNPRHLVRRRGQEARLRCSPMKGHSHVYWYRQLPEEGLKFMVYLQKENIIDESGMPKERFSAEFPKEGPSILRIQQVVRGDSAAYFCASSLTGMAEAFFGQGTRLTVV.

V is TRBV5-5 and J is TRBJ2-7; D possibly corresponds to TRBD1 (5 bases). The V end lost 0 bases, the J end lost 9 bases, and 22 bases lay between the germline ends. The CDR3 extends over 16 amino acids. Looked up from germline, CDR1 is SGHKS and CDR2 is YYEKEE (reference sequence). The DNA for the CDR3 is TGTGCCAGCAGCTTGGAGTTTCAAGTGACAGACCTTGGGCAGTACTTC. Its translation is CASSLEFQVTDLGQYF.

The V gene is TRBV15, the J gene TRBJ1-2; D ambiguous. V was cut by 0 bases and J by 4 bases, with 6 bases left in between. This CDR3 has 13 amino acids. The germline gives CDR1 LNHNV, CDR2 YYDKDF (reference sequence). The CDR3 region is CATSRERFYGYTF. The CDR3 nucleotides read TGTGCCACCAGCAGAGAACGGTTCTATGGCTACACCTTC.

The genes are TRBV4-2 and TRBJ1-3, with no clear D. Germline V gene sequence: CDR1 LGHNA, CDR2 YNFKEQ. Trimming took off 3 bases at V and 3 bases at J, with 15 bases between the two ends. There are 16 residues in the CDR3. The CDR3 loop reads CASSQTQEPVGNTIYF. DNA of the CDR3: TGTGCCAGCAGCCAGACCCAGGAACCTGTTGGAAACACCATATATTTT.

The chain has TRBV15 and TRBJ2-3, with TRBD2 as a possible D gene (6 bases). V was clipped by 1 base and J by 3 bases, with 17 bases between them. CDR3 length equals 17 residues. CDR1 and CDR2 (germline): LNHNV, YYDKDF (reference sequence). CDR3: CATSRGDLGLETDTQYF. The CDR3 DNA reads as TGTGCCACCAGCAGAGGGGACTTGGGATTAGAAACAGATACGCAGTATTTT.

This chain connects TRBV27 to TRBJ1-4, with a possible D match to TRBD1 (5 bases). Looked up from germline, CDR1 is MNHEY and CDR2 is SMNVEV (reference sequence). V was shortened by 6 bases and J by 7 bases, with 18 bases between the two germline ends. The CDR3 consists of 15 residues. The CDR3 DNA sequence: TGTGCCAGCAGGGGTGACAGAATTTTAAGTGAAAAACTGTTTTTT. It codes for CASRGDRILSEKLFF.

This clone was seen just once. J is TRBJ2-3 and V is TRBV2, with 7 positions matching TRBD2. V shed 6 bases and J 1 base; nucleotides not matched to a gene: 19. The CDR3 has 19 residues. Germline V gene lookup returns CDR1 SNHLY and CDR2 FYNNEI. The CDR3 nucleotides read TGTGCCAGCAGCCGTTCCGGGACTACGAGTTGGTCTGGCACAGATACGCAGTATTTT. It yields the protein CASSRSGTTSWSGTDTQYF.

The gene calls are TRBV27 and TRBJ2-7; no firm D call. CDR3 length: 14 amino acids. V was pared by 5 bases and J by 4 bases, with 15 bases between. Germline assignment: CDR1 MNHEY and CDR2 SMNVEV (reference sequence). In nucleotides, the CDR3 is TGTGCCAGCAGTCCCCTCTTCGGAGAGTACGAGCAGTACTTC. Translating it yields CASSPLFGEYEQYF.

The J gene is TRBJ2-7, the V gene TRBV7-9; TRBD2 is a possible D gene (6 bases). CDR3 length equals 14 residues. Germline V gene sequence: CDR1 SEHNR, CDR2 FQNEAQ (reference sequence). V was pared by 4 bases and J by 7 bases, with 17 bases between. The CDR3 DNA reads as TGTGCCAGCAGCTGGGACCGTTCTCGGGGGGAGCAGTACTTC. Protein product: CASSWDRSRGEQYF.

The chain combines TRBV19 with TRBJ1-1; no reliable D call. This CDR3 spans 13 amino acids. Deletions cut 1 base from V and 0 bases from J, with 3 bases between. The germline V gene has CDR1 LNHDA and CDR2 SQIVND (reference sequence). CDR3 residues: CASSIAVNTEAFF. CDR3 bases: TGTGCCAGTAGTATAGCGGTGAACACTGAAGCTTTCTTT.

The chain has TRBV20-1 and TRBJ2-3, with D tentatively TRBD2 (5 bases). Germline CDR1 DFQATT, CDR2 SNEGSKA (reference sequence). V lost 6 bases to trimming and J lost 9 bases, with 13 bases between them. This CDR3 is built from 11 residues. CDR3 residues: CSARGRGTQYF. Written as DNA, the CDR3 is TGCAGTGCCCGCGGCCGGGGAACGCAGTATTTT.

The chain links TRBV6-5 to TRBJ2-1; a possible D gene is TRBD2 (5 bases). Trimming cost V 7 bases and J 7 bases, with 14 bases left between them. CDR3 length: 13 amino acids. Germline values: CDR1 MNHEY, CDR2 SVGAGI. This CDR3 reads CASTSGLNNEQFF. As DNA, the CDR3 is TGTGCCAGCACCTCTGGACTTAATAATGAGCAGTTCTTC.